The 30 T cell receptor beta chains presented below share a single source sample, sequenced in a study of T cell repertoires in cytomegalovirus infection (dated by TCRdb to the late 2010s). Sequenced on an Illumina HiSeq 1500. TCRdb trimmed public reads at Q25 via fastp, called clones via MiXCR and kept in-frame beta chains. CDR3 protein duplicates are merged, each entry listing the most common genes and DNA. In all, the sample holds about 920,000 distinct CDR3 sequences, and around 32% of those were seen once. About an eighth of the sample belongs to the ten largest clones. The treatment or condition label, as the study defines it: in vitro stimulation with specific CMV peptide epitopes to enrich CMV-specific T cells. Their target antigens are unknown. This material consisted of cultured CD8+ T cells from PBMCs, taken from culture after CMV antigen stimulation. These receptors originate from a human donor in good health (CMV status not recorded). Some clones in this sample may be carry-over from other donors' samples.

This chain joins TRBV19 and TRBJ2-7; perhaps TRBD1 as D (6 bases). V lost 1 base and J lost 2, with 12 bases in between. Per the germline V gene, CDR1 is LNHDA and CDR2 is SQIVND (reference sequence). The CDR3 consists of 15 residues. The CDR3 is CASSIGPGVTYEQYF. CDR3 bases: TGTGCCAGTAGTATAGGTCCAGGGGTCACCTACGAGCAGTACTTC. The full variable domain, rest sourced from reference TRBV19 and TRBJ2-7, is DGGITQSPKYLFRKEGQNVTLSCEQNLNHDAMYWYRQDPGQGLRLIYYSQIVNDFQKGDIAEGYSVSREKKESFPLTVTSAQKNPTAFYLCASSIGPGVTYEQYFGPGTRLTVT.

This clonotype was seen a handful of times. The J gene is TRBJ2-2, the V gene TRBV19; 14 bases are shared with TRBD2. J lost 0 bases, V lost 8 bases, and 5 bases had no gene match. This CDR3 is 17 amino acids long. CDR1 is LNHDA, CDR2 SQIVND, per germline (reference sequence). The CDR3 DNA follows: TGTGCCAGTTTGAGACTAGCGGGGGGGACGAACACCGGGGAGCTGTTTTTT. Translated, it gives CASLRLAGGTNTGELFF.

This clonotype was counted a few times. The CDR3 DNA follows: TGTGCCAGCAGCTTGGTCTGGGGGCGAGGAAACACCATATATTTT. Its protein product is CASSLVWGRGNTIYF. The chain carries TRBV5-8 and TRBJ1-3, with D maybe TRBD1 (6 bases). The CDR3 sequence is 15 residues long. Trimming took 0 bases from V and 4 from J, leaving 11 bases between them. Germline assignment: CDR1 SGHTS and CDR2 YDEGEE.

This clonotype has only one observation. The chain joins TRBV27 to TRBJ2-3, with D possibly TRBD2 on 6 matching bases. Between the trimmed V and J ends, which lost 4 bases and 5 bases, there was a span of 13 bases. Germline assignment: CDR1 MNHEY and CDR2 SMNVEV (reference sequence). CDR3 length: 14 residues. The CDR3 sequence is CASSSPSEIDTQYF. Here the CDR3 DNA reads TGTGCCAGCAGTTCGCCTAGCGAGATAGATACGCAGTATTTT.

The sample holds one count of this clonotype. The CDR3 DNA sequence: TGTGCCAGCAGTTACTCAGGCTTGCGGATTAATGAAAAACTGTTTTTT. Translating it yields CASSYSGLRINEKLFF. This sequence joins TRBV6-6 and TRBJ1-4; D remains ambiguous. CDR1 MNHNY and CDR2 SVGAGI come from the germline V gene (reference sequence). Trimming left V 0 bases short and J 4 bases short, with 12 bases between. The CDR3 spans 16 residues.

This clonotype occurred many times. The rearrangement uses TRBV6-5 and TRBJ1-1, with D possibly matching TRBD1 (5 bases). This CDR3 has 14 residues. Trimming pared 2 bases from V and 0 bases from J, leaving 7 bases between. Germline V lookup: CDR1 MNHEY, CDR2 SVGAGI. Written as DNA, the CDR3 is TGTGCCAGCAGTTACCGGGGGTTGAACACTGAAGCTTTCTTT. Protein sequence: CASSYRGLNTEAFF.

The chain employs TRBV7-9 and TRBJ2-5; D ambiguous. This CDR3 comprises 11 residues. Germline values: CDR1 SEHNR, CDR2 FQNEAQ (reference sequence). The V end lost 5 bases, the J end lost 4 bases, and 5 bases lay between the germline ends. The CDR3 sequence: CASSPSETQYF. The CDR3 region has the DNA TGTGCCAGCAGCCCATCAGAGACCCAGTACTTC.

This clonotype was recorded many times. The rearrangement uses TRBV7-2 and TRBJ2-2, with D perhaps TRBD2 (6 bases). Trimming cost V 5 bases and J 1 base, with 11 bases left between them. The CDR3 covers 15 residues. Germline V gene data show CDR1 as SGHTA and CDR2 as FQGNSA. CDR3: CASSPAGQNTGELFF. In DNA, the CDR3 is TGTGCCAGCAGCCCCGCGGGGCAGAACACCGGGGAGCTGTTTTTT. Based on the CDR3 plus reference TRBV7-2 and TRBJ2-2, the full variable domain is GAGVSQSPSNKVTEKGKDVELRCDPISGHTALYWYRQSLGQGLEFLIYFQGNSAPDKSGLPSDRFSAERTGGSVSTLTIQRTQQEDSAVYLCASSPAGQNTGELFFGEGSRLTVL.

This clonotype was seen more than once but under ten times. This rearrangement joins TRBV12-3 or TRBV12-4 to TRBJ1-2, with D maybe TRBD1 (5 bases). The CDR3 has 15 amino acids. V dropped 5 bases and J dropped 7 bases, with 20 bases sitting between them. CDR3 in DNA: TGTGCCAGCAGTGGGAGCTTGGGACCTTGGGGTGGCTACACCTTC. Its protein is CASSGSLGPWGGYTF.

This clonotype came up once. The chain joins TRBV6-5 to TRBJ1-2; tentative D call: TRBD1 (5 bases). V lost 10 bases to trimming and J lost 0 bases, with 15 bases between them. CDR3 length: 14 residues. In germline, CDR1 is MNHEY, CDR2 SVGAGI. CDR3 protein: CATSTGGANYGYTF. CDR3 coding DNA: TGTGCCACCTCCACGGGGGGGGCTAACTATGGCTACACCTTC.

The chain combines TRBV12-3 or TRBV12-4 with TRBJ2-7; 12 nucleotides match TRBD1. After removal of 6 bases from V and 3 bases from J, the junction contained 6 bases not matched to a gene. The CDR3 is 15 residues long. For the CDR3, the DNA is TGTGCCAGCAGGGGACAGGGGGCGAGTAACTACGAGCAGTACTTC. Protein product: CASRGQGASNYEQYF.

The rearrangement joins TRBV24-1 to TRBJ2-5, with D hard to call. The CDR3 has 13 amino acids. The V end was cut by 3 bases, the J end by 5 bases, with 9 bases between. CDR1 is KGHDR, CDR2 SFDVKD, per germline. In DNA form, the CDR3 reads TGTGCCACCAGTGATCCCCATCGGGAGACCCAGTACTTC. It translates to CATSDPHRETQYF.

There are a few counts of this clonotype. The V and J genes are TRBV5-6 and TRBJ2-5; 7 nucleotides line up with TRBD1. The CDR3 totals 12 residues. Per the germline V gene, CDR1 is SGHDT and CDR2 is YYEEEE. The V segment lost 4 bases and the J segment 6 bases; nucleotides outside the gene matches: 3. The CDR3 loop is CASSVTGKTQYF. The CDR3 bases are TGTGCCAGCAGCGTGACAGGGAAGACCCAGTACTTC.

The V and J genes are TRBV6-2 or TRBV6-3 and TRBJ2-1; a possible D gene is TRBD1 (6 bases). The germline V gene has CDR1 MNHEY and CDR2 SVGEGT. Trimming removed 3 bases from V and 8 bases from J, with 8 bases in between. This CDR3 has 12 amino acids. CDR3 region: CASSYRQDEQFF. CDR3 sequence (DNA): TGTGCCAGCAGTTATAGACAGGATGAGCAGTTCTTC.

The rearrangement joins TRBV12-3 or TRBV12-4 to TRBJ2-7; D is uncertain. Trimming stripped 5 bases from V and 0 bases from J, with 14 bases between. The CDR3 is 15 amino acids. In nucleotides, the CDR3 is TGTGCCAGCAGTCCTTTAGCCAGTTACTCCTACGAGCAGTACGTC. This sequence encodes CASSPLASYSYEQYV.

This clonotype was seen repeatedly, ten times or more. Sequence at one end of the junction differs from germline and may be a read error. The genes are TRBV4-1 and TRBJ1-1; a weak D match, TRBD1 (6 bases). CDR3 length: 14 residues. Germline V lookup: CDR1 MGHRA, CDR2 YSYEKL. CDR3 protein: CASSQDRRNTEAFF. The CDR3 region has the DNA TGTGCCAGCAGCCAAGACAGGAGGAACACTGAAGCTTTCTTT.

This clonotype came up a few times. V is TRBV6-1 and J is TRBJ2-7; a weak D match, TRBD1 (6 bases). Per the germline V gene, CDR1 is MNHNS and CDR2 is SASEGT. The CDR3 spans 14 residues. Trimming removed 5 bases from V and 2 bases from J, with 13 bases in between. For the CDR3, the DNA is TGTGCCAGCAGTCTACGACAGGTTGCCTACGAGCAGTACTTC. It yields the protein CASSLRQVAYEQYF.

The V gene is TRBV15, the J gene TRBJ1-1; D remains unclear. Germline loops: CDR1 LNHNV, CDR2 YYDKDF (reference sequence). The CDR3 has 13 residues. With 0 bases removed from V and 4 bases from J, the gap between germline ends came to 6 bases. The CDR3 bases are TGTGCCACCAGCAGAGATTTCGGCACTGAAGCTTTCTTT. This gives the protein CATSRDFGTEAFF. Full variable domain (missing parts from reference TRBV15 and TRBJ1-1): DAMVIQNPRYQVTQFGKPVTLSCSQTLNHNVMYWYQQKSSQAPKLLFHYYDKDFNNEADTPDNFQSRRPNTSFCFLDIRSPGLGDTAMYLCATSRDFGTEAFFGQGTRLTVV.

The table lists this clonotype with a few counts. The gene calls are TRBV6-5 and TRBJ1-2; 10 bases line up with TRBD1. Germline loops: CDR1 MNHEY, CDR2 SVGAGI. CDR3 length: 14 residues. V lost 6 bases, J lost 5 bases, and 6 bases stayed unmatched. Here the CDR3 DNA reads TGTGCCAGCAGAGGGACAGGGGAGGCTTATGGCTACACCTTC. Translation gives CASRGTGEAYGYTF.

This clonotype was counted a few times. The V and J genes are TRBV7-8 and TRBJ1-1; D unclear. Between the trimmed V and J ends, which lost 1 base and 1 base, there was a span of 7 bases. Per germline, CDR1 SGHVS and CDR2 FQNEAQ. The CDR3 consists of 14 residues. CDR3: CASSLVYANTEAFF. The CDR3 nucleotides are TGTGCCAGCAGCTTAGTTTACGCGAACACTGAAGCTTTCTTT.

The chain employs TRBV12-3 or TRBV12-4 and TRBJ2-5; D unresolved. The length of the CDR3 is 14 residues. The ends were cut back, 1 base at V and 5 bases at J, with 11 bases in the middle. The CDR3 region has the DNA TGTGCCAGCAGTTTAGGGGTGGGCTACGAGACCCAGTACTTC. Protein: CASSLGVGYETQYF.

This clonotype was found many times. This chain connects TRBV7-9 to TRBJ1-6; no clear D. This CDR3 has 12 amino acids. CDR1 is SEHNR and CDR2 is FQNEAQ in the germline V gene (reference sequence). V lost 3 bases and J 5 bases, leaving 2 bases between the germline ends. CDR3 coding DNA: TGTGCCAGCAGCTTCGATAATTCACCCCTCCACTTT. Its translation is CASSFDNSPLHF.

The chain links TRBV7-4 to TRBJ2-3, with D unclear. CDR1 is SGHVT and CDR2 is SQSDAQ in the germline V gene. The V end was cut by 8 bases, the J end by 1 base, with 13 bases between. This CDR3 comprises 14 residues. CDR3 amino acids: CASAACGGTDTQYF. The CDR3 nucleotides read TGTGCCAGCGCCGCCTGTGGGGGCACAGATACGCAGTATTTT.

The chain joins TRBV2 to TRBJ2-3; 11 bases match TRBD2. CDR1 SNHLY and CDR2 FYNNEI come from the germline V gene. J gave up 1 base and V 8 bases, and 2 bases lay outside the gene matches. The CDR3 has 14 amino acids. The CDR3 region has the DNA TGTGCCAGCCCACTAGCGGGGGGCACAGATACGCAGTATTTT. This gives the protein CASPLAGGTDTQYF.

This chain uses TRBV27 with TRBJ2-7, with TRBD1 identical over 7 bases. The V gene end was trimmed by 5 bases and the J gene end by 2 bases; junction bases not matched to a gene: 6. The CDR3 totals 14 residues. From germline, CDR1 is MNHEY and CDR2 SMNVEV (reference sequence). CDR3 loop: CASSDRAPPYEQYV. The CDR3 DNA reads TGTGCCAGCAGTGACAGGGCCCCTCCCTACGAGCAGTACGTC.

For the CDR3, the DNA is TGCGCCAGCAGCCAAGGAGTCGGAAGCCAAGAGACCCAGTACTTC. It codes for CASSQGVGSQETQYF. The V call is TRBV4-1, the J call TRBJ2-5; D not certain. CDR1 is MGHRA, CDR2 YSYEKL, per germline. The V end was cut by 1 base, the J end by 1 base, with 10 bases between. The CDR3 extends over 15 amino acids.

This clonotype was recorded a few times. The chain's CDR3 is CASSQQGFTDTQYF. The CDR3 DNA sequence: TGTGCCAGCAGCCAACAAGGGTTCACAGATACGCAGTATTTT. The rearrangement joins TRBV4-2 to TRBJ2-3; D unclear. The CDR3 length is 14 residues. Trimming pared 2 bases from V and 2 bases from J, leaving 8 bases between. Germline V gives CDR1 LGHNA, CDR2 YNFKEQ.

The table lists this clonotype with a few counts. The V and J genes are TRBV7-6 and TRBJ2-5; no clear D. Per germline, CDR1 SGHVS and CDR2 FNYEAQ. The CDR3 sequence is 13 residues long. With 5 bases removed from V and 5 bases from J, the gap between germline ends came to 12 bases. CDR3: CASSPKPGETQYF. In DNA, the CDR3 is TGTGCCAGCAGCCCTAAGCCCGGGGAGACCCAGTACTTC.

The table lists this clonotype with a few counts. V gene TRBV4-1 combines with J gene TRBJ1-4, with no clear D. Germline CDR1 and CDR2: MGHRA and YSYEKL. This CDR3 is 15 amino acids long. V lost 4 bases to trimming and J lost 6 bases, with 15 bases between them. CDR3: CASSPRRTSDEKLFF. DNA of the CDR3: TGCGCCAGCAGCCCCCGACGAACCTCGGATGAAAAACTGTTTTTT.

This chain joins TRBV27 and TRBJ2-1; D possibly corresponds to TRBD2 (6 bases). This CDR3 spans 16 amino acids. V gave up 3 bases and J gave up 5 bases, with 17 bases separating them. The germline CDR1 and CDR2 sequences are MNHEY and SMNVEV (reference sequence). The CDR3 here is CASSLRPWGGDNEQFF. The DNA for the CDR3 is TGTGCCAGCAGTTTGCGCCCGTGGGGCGGGGACAATGAGCAGTTCTTC.